Listed below are T cell receptor beta chains from one sample, sequenced in a study of blood T cell repertoires in COVID-19. This table comes from immunoSEQ multiplex PCR, and its TCRdb copy is limited to in-frame clones, with some not included. The table lists some 47,000 clones, 85% to 90% of them singletons. Sequencing input: peripheral blood. The receptor set was obtained from a man aged 55-75 years with active COVID-19. Both conserved end residues are part of each CDR3. D genes are given only for firm matches. The listing skips clone size in some rows; elsewhere it reads once, few, many or a size class.

cdr3_nt cdr3_aa clone_size j_call v_call d_call
TGTGCCAGCAGCCACAGAACCAGGTTTAATGAAAAACTGTTTTTT CASSHRTRFNEKLFF NA TRBJ1-4 TRBV7-9 NA
TGCAGCGTTGAGCGCAGGGGAACTAGCGGGGTGCTCGAGCAGTACTTC CSVERRGTSGVLEQYF NA TRBJ2-7 TRBV29-1 TRBD2
TGTGCCAGCAGCCAAGATAGCGACAGGCCAGATACGCAGTATTTT CASSQDSDRPDTQYF NA TRBJ2-3 TRBV14 NA
TGTGCCAGCAGACTTGGTGGGGCGGGGTTGGAGACCCAGTACTTC CASRLGGAGLETQYF NA TRBJ2-5 TRBV7-2 NA
TGTGCCAGCAGCCCCGACCCCGGGACTAGCGCAGATACGCAGTATTTT CASSPDPGTSADTQYF NA TRBJ2-3 TRBV7-2 TRBD2
TGTGCCAGCAGGCCGGGACAGGGATCCTACAATGAGCAGTTCTTC CASRPGQGSYNEQFF NA TRBJ2-1 TRBV27 TRBD1
TGTGCCAGCAGCTTGGAGAGTAGCGGGAGGGCCTATGAGACCCAGTACTTC CASSLESSGRAYETQYF NA TRBJ2-5 TRBV5-4 TRBD2
TGTGGGGCGGGGAACACTGAAGCTTTCTTT CGAGNTEAFF NA TRBJ1-1 TRBV19 NA
TGTGCCAGCAGCGTAGGGGGGACAGTGGTATCTGAAGCTTTCTTT CASSVGGTVVSEAFF NA TRBJ1-1 TRBV9 TRBD1
TGTGCCAGCAGTACTAACAATGAGCAGTTCTTC CASSTNNEQFF NA TRBJ2-1 TRBV6-5 NA
TGTGCCAGCGCATACCGTCGCGGACAGGGCACCTACGAGCAGTACTTC CASAYRRGQGTYEQYF few TRBJ2-7 TRBV27 TRBD1
TGCGCCAGCAGCTTGGTGGCAGGGGGATCAGAAGGCTACACCTTC CASSLVAGGSEGYTF NA TRBJ1-2 TRBV5-1 TRBD1
TGTGCCATCAGTGAGGGTAGCGGGAGTGGCGAGCAGTTCTTC CAISEGSGSGEQFF NA TRBJ2-1 TRBV10-3 TRBD2
TGTGCCAGCAGTCTAATCCCCACCAGGAGGGAGACCCAGTACTTC CASSLIPTRRETQYF NA TRBJ2-5 TRBV27 NA
TGTGCCAGCAGCTTAGCGGGAGGGGAAGGAGAGCAGTACTTC CASSLAGGEGEQYF NA TRBJ2-7 TRBV7-3 TRBD2
TGTGCCAGCAGTGCGACCCACCGGGACAGGGGTCGCACGCAGTATTTT CASSATHRDRGRTQYF NA TRBJ2-3 TRBV6-4 TRBD1
TGTGCTAGCAGCCTGGACAGGGGCAATGAGCAGTTCTTC CASSLDRGNEQFF NA TRBJ2-1 TRBV7-7 TRBD1
TGTGCCAGCAGCTTAGCGGGGGGTCTAGCGGGAGTGAGGGACAATGAGCAGTTCTTC CASSLAGGLAGVRDNEQFF once TRBJ2-1 TRBV7-9 TRBD2
TGTGCCAACAGTCCCGGGACAGGGGACGCAGATACGCAGTATTTT CANSPGTGDADTQYF NA TRBJ2-3 TRBV6-6 TRBD1
TGTGCCAGCAGTGAACAGACTAGCACAGATACGCAGTATTTT CASSEQTSTDTQYF NA TRBJ2-3 TRBV2 NA
TGTGCCAGCAGCCTTTCTATCTCCCACGGGAATCAGCCCCAGCATTTT CASSLSISHGNQPQHF few TRBJ1-5 TRBV7-3 NA
TGTGCCAGCAGCTTACGGGTTAATACGCAGTATTTT CASSLRVNTQYF NA TRBJ2-3 TRBV6-2/TRBV6-3 NA
TGTGCCTGGAGTGTCGGGAAGGTATCCTACGAGCAGTACTTC CAWSVGKVSYEQYF NA TRBJ2-7 TRBV30 NA
TGTGCCAGCAGCCGCGGGCCAACGGCGGGCTACGAGCAGTACTTC CASSRGPTAGYEQYF NA TRBJ2-7 TRBV6-2/TRBV6-3 NA
TGCGCCAGCAGCTTGGCTCGGACAAATAGGAACACTGAAGCTTTCTTT CASSLARTNRNTEAFF once TRBJ1-1 TRBV5-1 NA
TGTGCCAGCAGTACCCGACAGGGCAGCTTTCAAGAGACCCAGTACTTC CASSTRQGSFQETQYF NA TRBJ2-5 TRBV28 TRBD1
TGTGCCAGTAGGAATCAGGGTGGTGGTGGGTCTTTAACGGCCGGCGGGGAGCTGTTTTTT CASRNQGGGGSLTAGGELFF NA TRBJ2-2 TRBV19 NA
TGTGCCAGCAGCTTAAAGGGACTCAACACCGGGGAGCTGTTTTTT CASSLKGLNTGELFF NA TRBJ2-2 TRBV11-3 NA
TGTGCCAGCAGACGGCTAGGGACATTAACTAATGAAAAACTGTTTTTT CASRRLGTLTNEKLFF NA TRBJ1-4 TRBV2 NA
TGCGCCAGCGGAACCGGGACTAGCTTTACCGGGGAGCTGTTTTTT CASGTGTSFTGELFF NA TRBJ2-2 TRBV5-1 TRBD2
TGCGCCAGCAGCTTGGCGGCTAGCGGGGTAACCTACGAGCAGTACTTC CASSLAASGVTYEQYF NA TRBJ2-7 TRBV5-1 TRBD2
TGTGCCAGCAGCGTAGGACTAGCGCCCTCCTACGAGCAGTACTTC CASSVGLAPSYEQYF NA TRBJ2-7 TRBV9 TRBD2
TGTGCCAGCAGCTTAAGGGGGACTAGCGGGAGCGATGAGCAGTTCTTC CASSLRGTSGSDEQFF NA TRBJ2-1 TRBV7-9 TRBD2
TGTGCCAGCAGTACCCGGGACAGATCCCTTTACAATGAGCAGTTCTTC CASSTRDRSLYNEQFF NA TRBJ2-1 TRBV28 TRBD1
TGTGCCAGCAGTTTATCAAGACAGGGGCCCTACGAGCAGTACTTC CASSLSRQGPYEQYF NA TRBJ2-7 TRBV27 TRBD1
TGTGCCAGCAGTCGCCGTCCTAGCGGGAGGACCACAGATACGCAGTATTTT CASSRRPSGRTTDTQYF few TRBJ2-3 TRBV6-2/TRBV6-3 TRBD2
TGTGCCAGCTCACCGGGGACTGGCAATCAGCCCCAGCATTTT CASSPGTGNQPQHF NA TRBJ1-5 TRBV18 NA
TGCGCCAGCAGCTTGGCCGGGGGGGAAGCTTTCTTT CASSLAGGEAFF NA TRBJ1-1 TRBV5-1 NA
TGCGCCAGCAGCCCGGGGACAGGGGGGTACCAAGAGACCCAGTACTTC CASSPGTGGYQETQYF NA TRBJ2-5 TRBV5-1 TRBD1
TGTGCCAGCAGACTGAGGGACAGGGAATGGAACACCATATATTTT CASRLRDREWNTIYF NA TRBJ1-3 TRBV11-2 TRBD1
TGTGCCAGCAGCCAAGTGAGGTCCGGGGAGCTGTTTTTT CASSQVRSGELFF NA TRBJ2-2 TRBV3-1/TRBV3-2 NA